The source of this T cell receptor beta chain is a study of graft-versus-host responses after intestinal transplantation. Study-level results: Peak circulating GvH clone levels tracked with early post-transplant HvG declines. GvH clones were found in recipient marrow; some appeared first in ileum or blood.

Trimming stripped 4 bases from V and 2 bases from J, with 26 bases between. CDR3 length equals 19 residues. CDR1 is SGHAT and CDR2 is FQNNGV in the germline V gene. This clone was counted once. The target antigen is unknown. Profiling relied on immunoSEQ multiplex PCR, and the TCRdb table lists in-frame clones only, not all of them. Of roughly 97,000 clones in the sample, about nine tenths were seen once. The chain recombines TRBV11-2 with TRBJ1-2; tentatively, D is TRBD1 (6 bases). This clonotype originated in a human donor who was the organ donor for an intestinal transplant. The material sequenced was unstimulated CD4+ T cells sorted from spleen or lymph node cells, taken before transplant. The CDR3 reads CASSSLEGVWRASNYGYTF. DNA of the CDR3: TGTGCCAGCAGCTCACTTGAGGGGGTATGGCGGGCCTCCAACTATGGCTACACCTTC.